The clone carrying this T cell receptor beta chain showed up just a few times. Its cognate antigen is unknown. The sample is drawn from a study of T-cell memory formation after mild COVID-19. TCRdb independently ran MiXCR on the 5' RACE reads; one entry per CDR3 protein. The sample records 250,000 to 400,000 distinct CDR3 sequences, roughly an eighth being singletons. Study-level findings and limits: Pre-infection memory contained some responding clones, which suggested that cross-reactive memory had joined.

The germline CDR1 and CDR2 sequences are SGHAT and FQNNGV. V lost 1 base and J lost 3, with 4 bases in between. This CDR3 region has 12 residues. The V call is TRBV11-2, the J call TRBJ2-7; unclear D gene. The sequence was collected from a man aged 18 to 29 who had mild COVID-19 (a few samples of this study predate the infection). Cell type and time point are not known. Sequencing was done on a sample of PBMCs or a T cell subset sorted from them (not recorded which). The CDR3 loop reads CASSLVLYEQYF. The CDR3 bases are TGTGCCAGCAGCTTAGTTCTCTACGAGCAGTACTTC.